Shown below are 25 T cell receptor beta chains from a single sample sequenced in a study of OX40 agonist ivuxolimab in advanced cancers. Profiling relied on immunoSEQ multiplex PCR, and the TCRdb table lists in-frame clones only, not all of them. This table holds approximately 56,000 clones, 85% to 90% found once. The sequencing here drew on CD4+ or CD8+ T cells sorted from blood, taken in a trial of the OX40 agonist ivuxolimab. These receptors all come from an adult with an advanced solid tumor such as melanoma, head and neck, liver or kidney cancer.

This chain links TRBV18 with TRBJ2-1; 9 bases agree with TRBD1. The CDR3 length is 15 residues. Looked up from germline, CDR1 is KGHSH and CDR2 is LQKENI. V trimming: 2 bases; J trimming: 6 bases; junction bases outside the gene matches: 5. The CDR3 here is CASSPGTGIGNEQFF. CDR3 DNA sequence: TGTGCCAGCTCACCAGGGACAGGGATTGGCAATGAGCAGTTCTTC.

The CDR3 loop is CASSRLGQVNTGELFF. The CDR3 region has the DNA TGTGCCAGCAGCCGACTGGGACAGGTGAACACCGGGGAGCTGTTTTTT. This rearrangement joins TRBV11-3 to TRBJ2-2; 8 positions agree with TRBD1. After removal of 5 bases from V and 1 base from J, the junction contained 6 bases not matched to a gene. The CDR3 consists of 16 residues. Per germline, CDR1 SGHNT and CDR2 YENEEA. Drawing the rest from reference TRBV11-3 and TRBJ2-2, the complete variable domain is EAGVVQSPRYKIIEKKQPVAFWCNPISGHNTLYWYLQNLGQGPELLIRYENEEAVDDSQLPKDRFSAERLKGVDSTLKIQPAELGDSAVYLCASSRLGQVNTGELFFGEGSRLTVL.

CDR3 residues: CASSPRLGSEQFF. CDR3 sequence (DNA): TGTGCCAGCAGCCCTAGGTTGGGGTCTGAGCAGTTCTTC. The chain carries TRBV14 and TRBJ2-1; D not certain. This CDR3 has 13 amino acids. V was cut by 4 bases and J by 9 bases, with 13 bases left in between. Germline values: CDR1 SGHDN, CDR2 FVKESK.

This clone was recorded once. V and J are TRBV5-1 and TRBJ2-5; D tentatively reads TRBD1 or TRBD2 (5 bases each). Germline V lookup: CDR1 SGHRS, CDR2 YFSETQ. The CDR3 extends over 13 amino acids. Deletions cut 3 bases from V and 4 bases from J, with 10 bases between. CDR3 nucleotide sequence: TGCGCCAGCAGCTCCGAGGGGAGAGAGACCCAGTACTTC. As protein: CASSSEGRETQYF.

The chain joins TRBV15 to TRBJ1-1, with D uncertain. The germline gives CDR1 LNHNV, CDR2 YYDKDF (reference sequence). This CDR3 has 14 residues. V lost 0 bases to trimming and J lost 6 bases, with 11 bases between them. CDR3 region: CATSRDRASPEAFF. Here the CDR3 DNA reads TGTGCCACCAGCAGAGATCGAGCGAGCCCTGAAGCTTTCTTT.

This chain connects TRBV28 to TRBJ2-5, with a tentative D call TRBD2 (6 bases). Germline-derived CDR1 and CDR2 are MDHEN and SYDVKM. The CDR3 has 15 amino acids. Trimming stripped 6 bases from V and 3 bases from J, with 17 bases between. The CDR3 region is CASSVAGTQEETQYF. The CDR3, as DNA: TGTGCCAGCAGCGTTGCGGGGACCCAAGAAGAGACCCAGTACTTC.

The chain employs TRBV9 and TRBJ2-3; 10 bases fit TRBD1. This CDR3 contains 16 residues. V was pared by 0 bases and J by 0 bases, with 1 base of the junction left unmatched. CDR1 is SGDLS and CDR2 is YYNGEE in the germline V gene. CDR3 protein: CASSVVGQGSTDTQYF. In DNA, the CDR3 is TGTGCCAGCAGCGTAGTGGGACAGGGGAGCACAGATACGCAGTATTTT.

This sequence joins TRBV2 and TRBJ2-1; no clear D. V gave up 7 bases and J gave up 0 bases, with 16 bases separating them. The germline gives CDR1 SNHLY, CDR2 FYNNEI. The CDR3 extends over 16 amino acids. The CDR3 protein is CASTRKELSSYNEQFF. The CDR3 region has the DNA TGTGCCAGCACTCGGAAGGAACTGAGCTCCTACAATGAGCAGTTCTTC. The full variable domain, in which reference TRBV2 and TRBJ2-1 provide the parts outside the CDR3, is EPEVTQTPSHQVTQMGQEVILRCVPISNHLYFYWYRQILGQKVEFLVSFYNNEISEKSEIFDDQFSVERPDGSNFTLKIRSTKLEDSAMYFCASTRKELSSYNEQFFGPGTRLTVL.

Turning to this clone: The same CDR3 is also encoded by other DNA sequences in this sample. The chain couples TRBV5-1 to TRBJ2-5; the match to TRBD2 covers 15 bases. The length of the CDR3 is 16 residues. Germline assignment: CDR1 SGHRS and CDR2 YFSETQ. Trimming cost V 3 bases and J 4 bases; bases outside gene matches: 4. In DNA form, the CDR3 reads TGCGCCAGCAGCTCAGGACTAGCGGGGGGGGGAGAGACCCAGTACTTC. This gives the protein CASSSGLAGGGETQYF.

The sample holds one count of this clone. The chain recombines TRBV7-2 with TRBJ2-1; 12 nucleotides line up with TRBD2. In germline, CDR1 is SGHTA, CDR2 FQGNSA. The CDR3 covers 15 residues. V lost 2 bases, J lost 4 bases, and 0 bases stayed unmatched. The CDR3 spells CASSLLAGGYNEQFF. CDR3 nucleotides: TGTGCCAGCAGCTTACTAGCGGGAGGGTACAATGAGCAGTTCTTC.

This clone was seen only once. This sequence joins TRBV6-1 and TRBJ2-7; D uncertain. The CDR3 is made up of 11 amino acids. Germline CDR1 is MNHNS and CDR2 is SASEGT. Trimming removed 5 bases at V and 5 bases at J, with 7 bases between. CDR3 DNA sequence: TGTGCCAGCAGTACCCGAAACGAGCAGTACGTC. Translation: CASSTRNEQYV.

This clone was observed once. The chain couples TRBV10-1 to TRBJ2-3; tentatively, D is TRBD1 (6 bases). The V end was cut by 6 bases, the J end by 2 bases, with 15 bases between. The CDR3 loop spans 15 amino acids. CDR1 and CDR2 from the germline V gene are WNHNN and SYGVQD (reference sequence). The CDR3 sequence: CASRLSDSYTDTQYF. CDR3 DNA sequence: TGCGCCAGCAGACTCTCGGACAGCTACACAGATACGCAGTATTTT.

The genes are TRBV19 and TRBJ2-6; D uncertain. Germline CDR1 is LNHDA and CDR2 is SQIVND (reference sequence). Trimming shortened V by 5 bases and J by 3 bases, and 17 bases separated the two germline ends. The CDR3 has 17 residues. CDR3 amino acids: CASSPRTFIVGANVLTF. The CDR3 DNA reads TGTGCCAGTAGTCCTCGGACCTTTATCGTTGGGGCCAACGTCCTGACTTTC.

The rearrangement joins TRBV23-1 to TRBJ1-2; tentatively, D is TRBD1 (6 bases). TRBV23-1 is labeled an ORF, and its function is uncertain. The CDR3 is 17 amino acids. Trimming removed 6 bases from V and 4 bases from J, with 24 bases in between. CDR3 in amino acids: CASSPWGQTKVAYGYTF. The CDR3 bases are TGCGCCAGCAGCCCTTGGGGGCAGACCAAAGTTGCCTATGGCTACACCTTC.

The count of this clone is one. V is TRBV5-1 and J is TRBJ2-3, with 10 bases matching TRBD1. J gave up 6 bases and V 3 bases, and 13 bases lay outside the gene matches. This CDR3 is built from 17 residues. CDR1 is SGHRS, CDR2 YFSETQ, per germline. CDR3 protein: CASSSEDRGQFTDTQYF. The CDR3, as DNA: TGCGCCAGCAGCTCGGAAGACAGGGGGCAGTTTACTGATACGCAGTATTTT.

This CDR3 reads CASSQWQGPYEQYF. The CDR3 DNA follows: TGTGCCAGCAGCCAATGGCAGGGACCCTACGAGCAGTACTTC. The chain has TRBV14 and TRBJ2-7; tentatively, D is TRBD1 or TRBD2 (5 bases each). The CDR3 loop spans 14 amino acids. Trimming took off 2 bases at V and 2 bases at J, with 10 bases between the two ends. CDR1 and CDR2 from the germline V gene are SGHDN and FVKESK.

The rearrangement links TRBV28 to TRBJ1-2; the D gene is possibly TRBD1 (5 bases). V was trimmed by 2 bases and J by 4 bases, leaving 5 bases between them. The V gene's germline CDR1 is MDHEN and CDR2 SYDVKM. The CDR3 consists of 12 residues. Here the CDR3 DNA reads TGTGCCAGCAGTTTAGGGGCCTATGGCTACACCTTC. It encodes CASSLGAYGYTF.

V usage is TRBV5-4 and J usage is TRBJ2-2; D not certain. Germline CDR1 is SGHNT and CDR2 is YYREEE (reference sequence). V was shortened by 0 bases and J by 3 bases, with 3 bases between the two germline ends. The CDR3 is made up of 13 amino acids. This CDR3 reads CASSLVDTGELFF. CDR3 DNA sequence: TGTGCCAGCAGCTTGGTTGACACCGGGGAGCTGTTTTTT.

The J gene is TRBJ1-4, the V gene TRBV28; 7 bases map to TRBD1. V lost 7 bases and J lost 8; bases outside the gene matches: 13. The CDR3 is 15 residues long. Germline CDR1 MDHEN, CDR2 SYDVKM. The CDR3 protein is CASTAGDSSGEKLFF. The DNA for the CDR3 is TGTGCCAGCACCGCCGGGGACAGCTCTGGGGAAAAACTGTTTTTT.

This chain joins TRBV2 and TRBJ2-6; D unresolved. CDR3 length: 15 amino acids. Germline loops: CDR1 SNHLY, CDR2 FYNNEI. V was clipped by 2 bases and J by 0 bases, with 5 bases between them. In nucleotides, the CDR3 is TGTGCCAGCAGTGAAAGGGTCTCTGGGGCCAACGTCCTGACTTTC. Translating it yields CASSERVSGANVLTF.

The rearrangement links TRBV28 to TRBJ1-1; possible D gene TRBD1, 6 bases. V gave up 3 bases and J gave up 0 bases, with 17 bases separating them. The CDR3 is 17 residues long. Germline lookup yields CDR1 MDHEN and CDR2 SYDVKM. CDR3 residues: CASSFQGKGVLNTEAFF. For the CDR3, the DNA is TGTGCCAGCAGTTTTCAGGGGAAGGGGGTTTTGAACACTGAAGCTTTCTTT.

The table lists this clone with a count of one. The chain employs TRBV2 and TRBJ2-1, with 8 bases fitting TRBD2. The CDR3 totals 14 residues. Germline assignment: CDR1 SNHLY and CDR2 FYNNEI. Trimming took 7 bases from V and 9 from J; bases not matched to a gene: 11. The CDR3 spells CASTLGTSGGEQFF. In DNA form, the CDR3 reads TGTGCCAGCACCCTGGGGACTAGTGGGGGTGAGCAGTTCTTC.

The J gene is TRBJ1-1, the V gene TRBV5-1; the D gene is possibly TRBD1 (6 bases). The V and J ends lost 0 bases and 5 bases respectively, with 17 bases between them. CDR3 length: 16 amino acids. CDR1 is SGHRS and CDR2 is YFSETQ in the germline V gene. CDR3 sequence: CASSLAAAGARTEAFF. The CDR3 DNA reads as TGCGCCAGCAGCTTGGCGGCGGCGGGGGCGCGGACTGAAGCTTTCTTT.

Points on this clone: This clone may be a read error of a much larger clone one base away. The genes are TRBV7-2 and TRBJ2-2, with a weak D call TRBD1 (7 bases). The germline V gene encodes CDR1 SGHTA and CDR2 FQGNSA. The CDR3 length is 16 residues. CDR3 loop: CASSLVGGLGGGKLFF. Here the CDR3 DNA reads TGTGCCAGCAGCTTAGTCGGCGGCTTAGGGGGCGGGAAGCTGTTTTTT.

This chain connects TRBV5-1 to TRBJ2-7, with D possibly being TRBD1 (6 bases). Germline V CDR1 and CDR2: SGHRS, YFSETQ. Trimming pared 1 base from V and 2 bases from J, leaving 13 bases between. There are 15 residues in the CDR3. In DNA form, the CDR3 reads TGCGCCAGCAGCTTGAGGACAGCCGCTACCTACGAGCAGTACTTC. This sequence encodes CASSLRTAATYEQYF.